This T cell receptor (beta chain) was obtained from a study of human T cells and chemical hapten exposure. Background on the study: Patients, predominantly female, presented with alopecia areata, totalis or universalis. Study results and limitations: Patch test scores rose with PT1 expanded TCR counts, a positive correlation. DPC sensitization left the count of TCRs above 1 in 1000 unchanged.

The CDR3 is 18 amino acids. The J segment lost 1 base and the V segment lost 2 bases, leaving 7 bases of the junction unmatched. The germline V gene encodes CDR1 SGHTA and CDR2 FQGNSA. With regard to this clonotype: Its target is not known.

Attachment of unique molecular identifiers to individual cDNA molecules was performed in the library. TCRdb ran MiXCR on the RACE reads and lists one entry per CDR3 protein. The sample lists about 97,000 distinct CDR3 sequences, roughly 27% occurring once. Time point indicated: patch test 3, about 24 weeks after DPC sensitization. Sample treatment: therapeutic diphenylcyclopropenone sensitization with weekly scalp DPC. V usage is TRBV7-2 and J usage is TRBJ2-7, with TRBD2 identical over 14 bases. The source was whole blood, collected in connection with sensitization to the hapten diphenylcyclopropenone (DPC). This sequence was found in a man in his forties or fifties with alopecia areata. Some clones in this sample may be carry-over from other donors' samples. The CDR3 DNA reads TGTGCCAGCAGCTTAAAGACTAGCGGGAGGGCGGCGTCCTACGAGCAGTACTTC. Encoded protein: CASSLKTSGRAASYEQYF. Based on the CDR3 plus reference TRBV7-2 and TRBJ2-7, the full variable domain is GAGVSQSPSNKVTEKGKDVELRCDPISGHTALYWYRQSLGQGLEFLIYFQGNSAPDKSGLPSDRFSAERTGGSVSTLTIQRTQQEDSAVYLCASSLKTSGRAASYEQYFGPGTRLTVT.